This T cell receptor (beta chain) was captured by sequencing in a study of a mutant IDH1 vaccine in newly diagnosed glioma. Study outcomes and limitations: Shifts in the top peripheral T cell clonotypes seemed unrelated to pseudoprogression.

The CDR3 is 14 residues long. Trimming took 2 bases from V and 6 from J, leaving 13 bases between them. CDR1 is MNHEY and CDR2 is SVGAGI in the germline V gene. Time point described: week 11, during vaccination. What each vaccine dose contained was 300 ug of mutant IDH1 20-mer peptide, accompanied by topical imiquimod. This clone was counted a few times. Antigen unknown. TCRdb keeps only in-frame clones here, not all; method: immunoSEQ multiplex PCR. Of about 40,000 clones in the sample, about four fifths were seen once. The V call is TRBV6-5, the J call TRBJ1-2; D is unclear. Sequenced material: PBMCs, taken from a glioma patient whose treatment included an IDH1 peptide vaccine. The TCR sequence derives from a man aged 35-49 years with glioma. CDR3 DNA: TGTGCCAGCAGTTACGTTGGGCCATCCAATGGCTACACCTTC. It specifies CASSYVGPSNGYTF.